Given below is one T cell receptor beta chain in context. The data were produced by immunoSEQ multiplex PCR, yet TCRdb's version contains in-frame clones alone and is incomplete. Seen here are roughly 190,000 clones, about 89% observed once, and the top ten hold over 1.5%. This specimen belongs to a study of control samples from healthy donors and cancer patients. The germline V gene has CDR1 SQVTM and CDR2 ANQGSEA. This CDR3 has 16 amino acids. The V gene lost 0 bases and the J gene lost 1 base, with 15 bases spanning the gap. The V and J genes are TRBV29-1 and TRBJ1-1, with a possible D match to TRBD1 (6 bases). Sequences were obtained from blood. This TCR came from a man aged 30 to 45 in good health. CDR3 coding DNA: TGCAGCGTTGAAGACAAAGGGGGATTCCCGAACACTGAAGCTTTCTTT. The encoded protein is CSVEDKGGFPNTEAFF.